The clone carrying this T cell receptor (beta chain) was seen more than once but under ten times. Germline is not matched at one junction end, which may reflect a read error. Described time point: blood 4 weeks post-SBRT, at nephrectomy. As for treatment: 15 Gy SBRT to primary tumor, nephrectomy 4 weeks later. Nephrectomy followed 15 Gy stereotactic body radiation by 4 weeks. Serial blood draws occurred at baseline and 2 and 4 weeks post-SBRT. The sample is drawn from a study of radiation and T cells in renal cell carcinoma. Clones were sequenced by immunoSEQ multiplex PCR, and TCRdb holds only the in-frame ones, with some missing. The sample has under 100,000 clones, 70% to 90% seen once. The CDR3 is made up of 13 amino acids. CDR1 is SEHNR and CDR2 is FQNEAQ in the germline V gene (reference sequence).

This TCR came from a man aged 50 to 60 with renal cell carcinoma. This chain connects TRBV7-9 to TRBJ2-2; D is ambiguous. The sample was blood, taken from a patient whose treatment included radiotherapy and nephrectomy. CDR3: CASSPRSTVELFF. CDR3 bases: TGTGCCAGCAGCCCGAGGTCGACCGTGGAGCTGTTTTTT.